This TCR beta chain was documented in a study of identical twins. Study results and caveats: Models underestimated out-of-frame TCR alpha sharing in monozygotic twins. The authors noted that invariant MAIT and iNKT cells could partly confound zero-insertion analyses. Where out-of-frame alpha sequences were twin-shared, they showed excess low generation probability.

Regarding this clonotype: Its antigen is unknown.

Germline lookup yields CDR1 DFQATT and CDR2 SNEGSKA (reference sequence). The CDR3 runs 13 residues. Trimming took off 2 bases at V and 3 bases at J, with 11 bases between the two ends. cDNA carried unique molecular identifiers, and a universal primer site was added by template switching. Each CDR3 protein is one row after TCRdb ran MiXCR on the 5' RACE reads. The sample consists of around 300,000 distinct CDR3 sequences, less than 9% of them appearing once. These data were also filed under a second study, of yellow fever vaccine responses in identical twins.

The origin of this receptor is a woman younger than 35 in good health. This chain uses TRBV20-1 with TRBJ2-7; D is undetermined. The sequencing sample was made of memory (CD45RO+) T cells sorted from blood. CDR3 bases: TGCAGTGCTAGAAGACTGGGGAACTACGAGCAGTACTTC. Amino acids: CSARRLGNYEQYF.